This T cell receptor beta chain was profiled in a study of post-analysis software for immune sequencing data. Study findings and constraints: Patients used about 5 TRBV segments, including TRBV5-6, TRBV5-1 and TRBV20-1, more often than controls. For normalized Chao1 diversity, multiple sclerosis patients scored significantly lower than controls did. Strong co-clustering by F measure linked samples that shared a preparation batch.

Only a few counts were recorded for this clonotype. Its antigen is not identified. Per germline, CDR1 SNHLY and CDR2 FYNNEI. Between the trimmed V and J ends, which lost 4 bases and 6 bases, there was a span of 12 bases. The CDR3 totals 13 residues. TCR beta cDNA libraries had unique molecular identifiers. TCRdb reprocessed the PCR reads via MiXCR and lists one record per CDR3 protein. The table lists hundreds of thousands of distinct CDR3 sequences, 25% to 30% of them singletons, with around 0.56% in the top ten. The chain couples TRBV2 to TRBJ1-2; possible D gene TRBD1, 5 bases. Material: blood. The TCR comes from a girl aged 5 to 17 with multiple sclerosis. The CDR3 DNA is TGTGCCAGCAGTGTGGGGCTCGGAGATGGCTACACCTTC. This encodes CASSVGLGDGYTF. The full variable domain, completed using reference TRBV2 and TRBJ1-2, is EPEVTQTPSHQVTQMGQEVILRCVPISNHLYFYWYRQILGQKVEFLVSFYNNEISEKSEIFDDQFSVERPDGSNFTLKIRSTKLEDSAMYFCASSVGLGDGYTFGSGTRLTVV.